This T cell receptor beta chain was retrieved from a study of human T cells and chemical hapten exposure (dated by TCRdb to the early 2020s). For the wider study: For sensitization, 2% DPC in acetone was applied to a roughly 2 cm by roughly 2 cm area of upper inner arm skin. Blood samples were taken from patients before sensitization (week 0) and then at 2, 6 and about 24 weeks after DPC sensitization. Weekly therapeutic DPC doses were additionally applied to the scalp of patients throughout the approximately 24-week study period. Roughly 30 alopecia patients provided blood for TCR sequencing at one to four time points (pre-sensitization, 2, 6 and 24 weeks). Patch testing was done on the upper back using Finn chambers containing 0.01% DPC, and results were scored after 6 days according to International Contact Dermatitis Research Group standards. This study followed changes in the peripheral blood TCR repertoire in vivo during primary and secondary sensitization of alopecia patients to the hapten diphenylcyclopropenone (DPC). The libraries were sequenced as a pool, and the TCR yield per sample differed mostly because of small variations in library volumes within the pool. The patient cohort, mostly female, included alopecia areata with under or over 50% scalp involvement, alopecia totalis and alopecia universalis. General findings and caveats noted by the study authors: Because every patient had alopecia, a presumed autoimmune disease, the patients' immune response might differ from that of healthy individuals. Patch test score was positively correlated with the number of PT1 expanded TCRs, with significance at thresholds 8, 16 and 32 but not at 4. DPC sensitization did not change the number of TCRs with a frequency above 1 in 1000, and there was no evidence of changes in global repertoire structure. Significantly more large CDR3 similarity clusters were formed by expanded TCRs than by pre-sensitization or healthy control sets, consistent with antigen-driven responses. Repeated subsampling changed both the strength of the expansion versus patch-test correlation and the threshold at which the correlation became significant.

Library creation used RACE. Instrument used: NextSeq 500. During library preparation, unique molecular identifiers were attached to individual cDNA molecules so that TCRs could be counted quantitatively and reproducibly. Each blood RNA sample was used to sequence both TCR alpha and TCR beta chains. The published analysis was carried out like this. A median of about 87,000 TCRs per sample was observed, with a range of roughly 20,000 to 750,000. V, J and CDR3 annotation of the TCR reads was carried out using the Decombinator software suite. For PS versus PT1 abundance plots, all samples were subsampled to the same number of TCRs (28,000). Expanded TCRs were defined as absent before sensitization and observed at least eight times at the 2-week time point. TCRdb trimmed public reads at Q25 via fastp, called clones via MiXCR and kept in-frame beta chains. Here each entry gathers all rows of one CDR3 protein and keeps the most common genes and DNA. TCRdb's processing, not the study's, gives the V and J calls here. Across this sample there are roughly 380,000 distinct CDR3 sequences, with 4.8% seen only once. The ten biggest clones cover around 2.3% of the sample.

What the time point label conveys for this sample: patch test 1, 2 weeks after DPC sensitization. In the paper's terms, the treatment or condition label means: therapeutic diphenylcyclopropenone sensitization with weekly scalp DPC. At each patch-test visit, blood was drawn before the patch test was applied. To be eligible, patients had to be aged 18 to 70, diagnosed with alopecia and judged suitable for DPC therapy, while pregnant patients were excluded. Total RNA was extracted from unfractionated whole blood that had been collected in Tempus Blood RNA tubes. This clonotype has at least ten counts. Its antigen has not been determined. No base qualities exist here, and no much larger clone lies one base off it. A distance of 13 bases separates the germline ends of V and J, which lose 1 base and 3 bases respectively. Looking up the germline V gene (reference sequence) yields CDR1 DFQATT and CDR2 SNEGSKA. From cysteine to phenylalanine, the CDR3 is 14 amino acids long. Only the CDR3 portion is preserved as DNA: 42 bases, with reading frame beginning at the first base.

Sample: whole blood, taken in connection with sensitization to the hapten diphenylcyclopropenone (DPC). The source is a woman in her forties or fifties with alopecia areata. Some clones in this sample may be carry-over from other donors' samples. The sequence is built from TRBV20-1 and TRBJ2-7; the D gene is perhaps TRBD2, from 6 matching bases. The bases read TGCAGTGCTAGAGGGGGTAGCGGAGACTACGAGCAGTACTTC. It translates as CSARGGSGDYEQYF.